A single sample gave rise to the 27 T cell receptor beta chains below, sequenced in a study of chemoradiotherapy in HPV16-positive cancers. Only in-frame clones appear in the TCRdb table, and some are missing; sequencing was by immunoSEQ multiplex PCR. The table lists 850 to 900 clones, roughly 34% of them singletons, with roughly 14% in the top ten. The specimen was taken from a patient who underwent chemoradiotherapy. Receptors originate from a human donor with HPV-associated anogenital cancer.

This clone was picked up a small number of times. V is TRBV7-2 and J is TRBJ2-3, with D unclear. Germline CDR1 reads SGHTA; CDR2 reads FQGNSA. The CDR3 is made up of 13 amino acids. V lost 5 bases and J lost 2, with 8 bases in between. The CDR3 sequence: CASSEHNTDTQYF. CDR3 nucleotides: TGTGCCAGCAGCGAACATAACACAGATACGCAGTATTTT.

The V call is TRBV30, the J call TRBJ2-3; D is perhaps TRBD1 (5 bases). CDR3 length: 17 amino acids. Germline V gene lookup returns CDR1 GTSNPN and CDR2 SVGIG (reference sequence). V gave up 5 bases and J gave up 2 bases, with 23 bases separating them. CDR3 in DNA: TGTGCCTGGTCGCTTATGGGTACATCAGGGTCCACAGATACGCAGTATTTT. Protein product: CAWSLMGTSGSTDTQYF.

The chain recombines TRBV5-1 with TRBJ2-3; 9 nucleotides align to TRBD2. Unmatched junction bases numbered 5, after V lost 1 base and J lost 2 bases. This CDR3 is built from 16 residues. Per germline, CDR1 SGHRS and CDR2 YFSETQ. CDR3 region: CASSLMRGGYTDTQYF. The CDR3 bases are TGCGCCAGCAGCTTGATGCGGGGGGGCTACACAGATACGCAGTATTTT.

The gene calls are TRBV4-1 and TRBJ2-1, with no clear D. The V end lost 2 bases, the J end lost 10 bases, and 12 bases lay between the germline ends. The CDR3 is 13 amino acids. Germline V gene lookup returns CDR1 MGHRA and CDR2 YSYEKL. The CDR3 bases are TGCGCCAGCAGCCAACACTCGGTGAAAGAGCAGTTCTTC. It encodes CASSQHSVKEQFF.

This rearrangement joins TRBV2 to TRBJ1-5; D uncertain. Trimming shortened V by 4 bases and J by 1 base, and 11 bases separated the two germline ends. This CDR3 spans 15 amino acids. CDR1 is SNHLY and CDR2 is FYNNEI in the germline V gene. The CDR3 coding sequence is TGTGCCAGCAGTGTTTGGCCGACAAGCAATCAGCCCCAGCATTTT. Translation gives CASSVWPTSNQPQHF. Using reference TRBV2 and TRBJ1-5 for the parts outside the CDR3, the full variable domain is EPEVTQTPSHQVTQMGQEVILRCVPISNHLYFYWYRQILGQKVEFLVSFYNNEISEKSEIFDDQFSVERPDGSNFTLKIRSTKLEDSAMYFCASSVWPTSNQPQHFGDGTRLSIL.

This clone was seen a handful of times. The V and J genes are TRBV18 and TRBJ1-2; possibly TRBD1 for D (6 bases). This CDR3 comprises 14 residues. CDR1 and CDR2 from the germline V gene are KGHSH and LQKENI. V was clipped by 3 bases and J by 6 bases, with 14 bases between them. The CDR3 region has the DNA TGTGCCAGCTCACCCCCCGGGACACTCCATGGCTACACCTTC. Its protein is CASSPPGTLHGYTF.

This clone turned up a few times. V and J are TRBV4-2 and TRBJ2-1, with 7 nucleotides matching TRBD1. V was pared by 3 bases and J by 9 bases, with 8 bases of the junction left unmatched. This CDR3 spans 14 amino acids. CDR1 is LGHNA and CDR2 is YNFKEQ in the germline V gene. In DNA form, the CDR3 reads TGTGCCAGCAGCCAGGCTACAGGGGACAGTGAGCAGTTCTTC. It encodes CASSQATGDSEQFF.

The chain has TRBV7-6 and TRBJ2-7; tentatively, D is TRBD1 or TRBD2 (5 bases each). V was clipped by 5 bases and J by 1 base, with 9 bases between them. In germline, CDR1 is SGHVS, CDR2 FNYEAQ. The CDR3 runs 13 residues. The CDR3 DNA reads TGTGCCAGCAGCCAGGGACGGTCCTACGAGCAGTACTTC. The encoded protein is CASSQGRSYEQYF.

The rearrangement links TRBV9 to TRBJ2-1, with 7 bases identical to TRBD2. This CDR3 is 15 amino acids long. Trimming cost V 4 bases and J 2 bases; bases outside gene matches: 6. The germline CDR1 and CDR2 sequences are SGDLS and YYNGEE. CDR3: CASSSSGVTYNEQFF. CDR3 nucleotide sequence: TGTGCCAGCAGCAGCAGCGGGGTCACCTACAATGAGCAGTTCTTC.

This clone was observed a few times. Written as DNA, the CDR3 is TGTGCCAGCAGTTGGTCGGGTAACACTGAAGCTTTCTTT. It is translated as CASSWSGNTEAFF. This sequence joins TRBV6-5 and TRBJ1-1; D remains unclear. The CDR3 extends over 13 amino acids. Germline CDR1 is MNHEY and CDR2 is SVGAGI. The V gene lost 4 bases and the J gene lost 2 bases, with 8 bases spanning the gap.

This clone has more than one count but fewer than ten. The V and J genes are TRBV29-1 and TRBJ1-2, with D perhaps matching TRBD1 (6 bases). This CDR3 contains 13 residues. Trimming pared 4 bases from V and 2 bases from J, leaving 11 bases between. The germline V gene encodes CDR1 SQVTM and CDR2 ANQGSEA. CDR3 sequence reads: CSVGGPRNYGYTF. The CDR3 DNA is TGCAGCGTTGGGGGGCCTAGGAACTATGGCTACACCTTC.

The rearrangement links TRBV27 to TRBJ1-4; no definite D call. This CDR3 has 14 amino acids. Trimming removed 6 bases at V and 8 bases at J, with 16 bases between. Germline values: CDR1 MNHEY, CDR2 SMNVEV (reference sequence). CDR3 DNA sequence: TGTGCCAGCAGGCAGACAAGGTTGAACGAAAAACTGTTTTTT. This gives the protein CASRQTRLNEKLFF.

V is TRBV9 and J is TRBJ1-4; 10 bases are shared with TRBD1. J lost 8 bases, V lost 2 bases, and 6 bases had no gene match. The CDR3 extends over 15 amino acids. The germline gives CDR1 SGDLS, CDR2 YYNGEE. In nucleotides, the CDR3 is TGTGCCAGCAGCGTGGCGACAGGGGGCAAAGAAAAACTGTTTTTT. Residues: CASSVATGGKEKLFF. Full variable domain (rest looked up from reference TRBV9 and TRBJ1-4): DSGVTQTPKHLITATGQRVTLRCSPRSGDLSVYWYQQSLDQGLQFLIQYYNGEERAKGNILERFSAQQFPDLHSELNLSSLELGDSALYFCASSVATGGKEKLFFGSGTQLSVL.

In its sample, this clone is large (0.1 to 1%). CDR3 DNA sequence: TGCGCCAGCACCAGACAGGGTCCCTATGGCTACACCTTC. Translation gives CASTRQGPYGYTF. The genes are TRBV5-1 and TRBJ1-2, with 7 positions matching TRBD1. The CDR3 consists of 13 residues. CDR1 is SGHRS and CDR2 is YFSETQ in the germline V gene. J was trimmed by 4 bases and V by 6 bases; bases with no gene match: 6.

There are a few counts of this clone. V is TRBV29-1 and J is TRBJ2-7; 12 positions match TRBD2. The CDR3 spans 13 residues. Germline V gives CDR1 SQVTM, CDR2 ANQGSEA. V gave up 4 bases and J gave up 6 bases; unmatched junction bases: 4. The DNA for the CDR3 is TGCAGCGTTGCCGCTAGCGGGGGGGCCGAGCAGTACTTC. Its translation: CSVAASGGAEQYF.

The chain combines TRBV25-1 with TRBJ2-1; maybe TRBD1 (6 bases). Germline values: CDR1 MGHDK, CDR2 SYGVNS. CDR3 length: 16 residues. V was shortened by 5 bases and J by 4 bases, with 18 bases between the two germline ends. Here the CDR3 reads CASSRRQAKTYNEQFF. CDR3 nucleotides: TGTGCCAGCAGTAGGCGACAGGCAAAAACTTACAATGAGCAGTTCTTC.

V usage is TRBV13 and J usage is TRBJ1-1; no definite D call. Trimming took off 5 bases at V and 11 bases at J, with 18 bases between the two ends. This CDR3 spans 13 amino acids. Germline V gene sequence: CDR1 PRHDT, CDR2 FYEKMQ (reference sequence). CDR3 sequence: CASSHGRGVGAFF. As DNA, the CDR3 is TGTGCCAGCAGCCACGGACGGGGAGTAGGGGCTTTCTTT. Based on the CDR3 plus reference TRBV13 and TRBJ1-1, the full variable domain is AAGVIQSPRHLIKEKRETATLKCYPIPRHDTVYWYQQGPGQDPQFLISFYEKMQSDKGSIPDRFSAQQFSDYHSELNMSSLELGDSALYFCASSHGRGVGAFFGQGTRLTVV.

The chain joins TRBV11-2 to TRBJ1-2, with D possibly being TRBD1 (5 bases). V lost 5 bases and J lost 8, with 27 bases in between. The CDR3 is 17 residues long. Germline V gene data show CDR1 as SGHAT and CDR2 as FQNNGV. The CDR3 DNA reads as TGTGCCAGCAGCCGTCGCGGGGGTCAAGTAACGAGTGAAGGCTACACCTTC. Translated, it gives CASSRRGGQVTSEGYTF.

The chain carries TRBV7-6 and TRBJ1-1; D call uncertain. CDR3 length: 13 residues. Between the trimmed V and J ends, which lost 3 bases and 6 bases, there was a span of 11 bases. CDR1 is SGHVS, CDR2 FNYEAQ, per germline. The CDR3 reads CASSLDPAPEAFF. The CDR3 coding sequence is TGTGCCAGCAGCTTGGATCCCGCACCTGAAGCTTTCTTT.

The genes are TRBV2 and TRBJ1-6; possibly TRBD1 for D (6 bases). The V gene lost 1 base and the J gene lost 7 bases, with 11 bases spanning the gap. Germline CDR1 is SNHLY and CDR2 is FYNNEI. The CDR3 is made up of 15 amino acids. CDR3 in amino acids: CASSEVQQGNSPLHF. The CDR3 DNA is TGTGCCAGCAGTGAAGTACAACAGGGCAATTCACCCCTCCACTTT.

The chain links TRBV9 to TRBJ2-7, with D perhaps matching TRBD2 (5 bases). Germline V gene data show CDR1 as SGDLS and CDR2 as YYNGEE. Trimming removed 1 base at V and 6 bases at J, with 14 bases between. There are 14 residues in the CDR3. The CDR3 DNA sequence: TGTGCCAGCAGCGTAATAGCGAGTGGAGGCGAGCAGTACTTC. Translated, it gives CASSVIASGGEQYF.

The chain is built from TRBV30 and TRBJ2-7; D may correspond to TRBD1 or TRBD2 (5 bases each). Trimming took off 1 base at V and 1 base at J, with 11 bases between the two ends. Germline V gene data show CDR1 as GTSNPN and CDR2 as SVGIG (reference sequence). The length of the CDR3 is 14 residues. As DNA, the CDR3 is TGTGCCTGGAGTGGAGGGACGGCATCCTACGAGCAGTACTTC. Its translation is CAWSGGTASYEQYF.

This chain links TRBV13 with TRBJ2-2, with TRBD1 as a possible D gene (5 bases). The CDR3 extends over 16 amino acids. Trimming pared 3 bases from V and 1 base from J, leaving 12 bases between. CDR1 PRHDT and CDR2 FYEKMQ come from the germline V gene (reference sequence). Here the CDR3 reads CASSLMTVRNTGELFF. DNA for the CDR3: TGTGCCAGCAGCTTGATGACAGTTCGGAACACCGGGGAGCTGTTTTTT.

The V gene is TRBV5-1, the J gene TRBJ1-1, with unresolved D. The germline V gene encodes CDR1 SGHRS and CDR2 YFSETQ. V lost 3 bases and J lost 5, with 11 bases in between. The CDR3 is made up of 13 amino acids. The DNA for the CDR3 is TGCGCCAGCAGCTCACAGAGGGAGACTGAAGCTTTCTTT. Encoded protein: CASSSQRETEAFF.

Only a few counts were recorded for this clone. The chain combines TRBV9 with TRBJ1-1; 7 positions agree with TRBD1. In germline, CDR1 is SGDLS, CDR2 YYNGEE. This CDR3 has 12 amino acids. Germline trimming cut 7 bases from V and 7 bases from J; bases unmatched to any gene: 7. The CDR3 nucleotides read TGTGCCAGCGTAGATAGGACAGGTGAAGCTTTCTTT. This codes for CASVDRTGEAFF.

V gene TRBV9 combines with J gene TRBJ2-5; TRBD2 might be the D (5 bases). The CDR3 is made up of 13 amino acids. Germline V gene data show CDR1 as SGDLS and CDR2 as YYNGEE. Trimming cost V 0 bases and J 6 bases, with 9 bases left between them. In DNA form, the CDR3 reads TGTGCCAGCAGCGTAGATACGGGGAAGACCCAGTACTTC. Protein sequence: CASSVDTGKTQYF.

The chain joins TRBV2 to TRBJ1-2, with TRBD1 as a possible D gene (6 bases). This CDR3 has 11 residues. The V and J ends lost 4 bases and 11 bases respectively, with 11 bases between them. CDR1 is SNHLY, CDR2 FYNNEI, per germline. The CDR3 coding sequence is TGTGCCAGCAGTGTCAGGGGCGAGTACACCTTC. Its protein product is CASSVRGEYTF.